The 10 T cell receptor beta chains in this list originate from one sample, sequenced in a study of cytomegalovirus exposure and HLA in healthy donors. The PCR had 60 Vbeta and 13 Jbeta primers. Assay: immunoSEQ multiplex PCR; the TCRdb copy retains only in-frame clones and omits some. The table has 100,000 to 150,000 clones, around 69% seen once; the top ten hold about 7.9%. Sequencing was done on a sample of PBMCs. These receptors all come from a woman aged 40 to 55 in good health and CMV-seropositive.

This clone was seen a handful of times. The gene calls are TRBV10-2 and TRBJ2-7; perhaps TRBD2 as D (5 bases). The CDR3 totals 14 residues. Germline V gene lookup returns CDR1 WSHSY and CDR2 SAAADI. The V end was cut by 7 bases, the J end by 0 bases, with 13 bases between. The CDR3 region has the DNA TGCGCCAGCAAAAACCCGGGAAGCTCCTACGAGCAGTACTTC. The encoded protein is CASKNPGSSYEQYF.

V gene TRBV7-2 combines with J gene TRBJ2-1; TRBD2 aligns across 13 bases. V shed 5 bases, J shed 5 bases, and the junction held 3 bases outside the gene matches. Germline CDR1 reads SGHTA; CDR2 reads FQGNSA. The CDR3 covers 15 residues. Here the CDR3 reads CASSHTSGGDNEQFF. The CDR3 DNA follows: TGTGCCAGCAGCCATACTAGCGGGGGGGACAATGAGCAGTTCTTC.

The CDR3 region is CASSSGQDSNQPQHF. CDR3 bases: TGTGCCAGCAGCTCTGGACAGGATAGCAATCAGCCCCAGCATTTT. The chain carries TRBV7-9 and TRBJ1-5; 7 bases fit TRBD1. The germline V gene encodes CDR1 SEHNR and CDR2 FQNEAQ (reference sequence). V was clipped by 4 bases and J by 0 bases; unmatched bases: 3. The CDR3 is 15 residues long.

The chain couples TRBV14 to TRBJ2-7; 9 bases are a match to TRBD2. The ends lost 1 base at V and 2 bases at J; junction bases unmatched: 9. CDR1 is SGHDN, CDR2 FVKESK, per germline. The CDR3 has 17 amino acids. This CDR3 is CASSQAPGLAQTYEQYF. CDR3 DNA: TGTGCCAGCAGCCAAGCCCCTGGACTAGCGCAAACCTACGAGCAGTACTTC.

The chain carries TRBV6-5 and TRBJ2-3; 7 nucleotides align to TRBD1. Germline V gives CDR1 MNHEY, CDR2 SVGAGI. Trimming at V came to 2 bases and at J to 0 bases, leaving 2 bases not matched to a gene. The CDR3 totals 15 residues. CDR3 sequence: CASSYRGLSTDTQYF. DNA for the CDR3: TGTGCCAGCAGTTACAGGGGGCTTAGCACAGATACGCAGTATTTT.

The chain links TRBV7-2 to TRBJ1-2; D not certain. CDR1 is SGHTA, CDR2 FQGNSA, per germline. The CDR3 extends over 13 amino acids. The ends were cut back, 2 bases at V and 4 bases at J, with 8 bases in the middle. The CDR3 loop is CASSLSPIYGYTF. Here the CDR3 DNA reads TGTGCCAGCAGCTTATCCCCTATCTATGGCTACACCTTC. Variable domain in full (rest from reference TRBV7-2 and TRBJ1-2): GAGVSQSPSNKVTEKGKDVELRCDPISGHTALYWYRQSLGQGLEFLIYFQGNSAPDKSGLPSDRFSAERTGGSVSTLTIQRTQQEDSAVYLCASSLSPIYGYTFGSGTRLTVV.

This clone was picked up many times. This sequence joins TRBV4-1 and TRBJ1-4; D is uncertain. Trimming removed 8 bases from V and 7 bases from J, with 14 bases in between. The CDR3 is 13 residues long. CDR1 and CDR2 (germline): MGHRA, YSYEKL. CDR3: CASSIEGSEKLFF. The DNA for the CDR3 is TGCGCCAGCTCTATTGAGGGATCTGAAAAACTGTTTTTT.

V is TRBV18 and J is TRBJ1-1, with D possibly matching TRBD1 (5 bases). CDR1 is KGHSH, CDR2 LQKENI, per germline. This CDR3 spans 14 amino acids. V shed 1 base and J shed 4 bases, with 10 bases lying between them. In DNA, the CDR3 is TGTGCCAGCTCACCACTCGAAAGGGGCACTGAAGCTTTCTTT. This gives the protein CASSPLERGTEAFF.

In its sample, this clone was seen once. The J gene is TRBJ2-7, the V gene TRBV5-1; D uncertain. The germline V gene encodes CDR1 SGHRS and CDR2 YFSETQ. The V end was cut by 0 bases, the J end by 4 bases, with 11 bases between. The CDR3 sequence is 14 residues long. The CDR3 sequence: CASSLAGGGYEQYF. CDR3 bases: TGCGCCAGCAGCTTGGCGGGTGGTGGGTACGAGCAGTACTTC.

This chain joins TRBV5-6 and TRBJ1-5; no firm D call. V was cut by 4 bases and J by 8 bases, with 10 bases left in between. Germline assignment: CDR1 SGHDT and CDR2 YYEEEE. The CDR3 is made up of 12 amino acids. The CDR3, as DNA: TGTGCCAGCAGCGGCGGCCTGGAGCCCCAGCATTTT. This translates into CASSGGLEPQHF.